This T cell receptor (beta chain) was sequenced during a study of blood T cell repertoires in COVID-19. Overall study: The cDNA or gDNA used as material had been derived from T cells, B-cell-depleted T cells, or PBMCs.

The CDR3 loop spans 12 amino acids. V lost 4 bases and J lost 3, with 6 bases in between. Germline V gives CDR1 MNHEY, CDR2 SVGAGI. Per the authors' pipeline: Amplification of reference gene primers was used by the study to estimate nucleated cell counts. Sequencing was performed with immunoSEQ multiplex PCR; in TCRdb, only in-frame clones are kept and a portion is missing. That table is the source of V, J and clone size, and D and trimming were worked out from the DNA. Among approximately 170,000 clones, approximately 91% were seen once, and the ten largest hold roughly 5%. Enrolment of Seattle patients took place during active infection, and they were followed longitudinally.

The receptor comes from a man between 18 and 29 years old with COVID-19, enrolled during active disease. Input material: peripheral blood. V and J are TRBV6-5 and TRBJ1-1, with D tentatively TRBD1 (5 bases). This CDR3 reads CASSWGDTEAFF. The CDR3 nucleotides are TGTGCCAGCAGTTGGGGGGACACTGAAGCTTTCTTT.